The 31 T cell receptor beta chains below were found in one sample sequenced in a study of blood T cell repertoires in COVID-19. Clones were sequenced by immunoSEQ multiplex PCR, and TCRdb holds only the in-frame ones, with some missing. The sample contains some 300,000 clones, roughly 86% of which appear only once. The specimen sequenced was PBMCs or T cells enriched from blood (not recorded which). The receptors shown here come from a woman under 40 who had recovered from COVID-19.

The V gene is TRBV6-6, the J gene TRBJ2-1, with 7 bases matching TRBD1. The CDR3 is 13 amino acids. CDR1 and CDR2 (germline): MNHNY, SVGAGI (reference sequence). Trimming removed 8 bases from V and 3 bases from J; junction bases left unmatched: 4. CDR3 region: CASDRDSYNEQFF. DNA of the CDR3: TGTGCCAGCGATAGGGACAGCTACAATGAGCAGTTCTTC.

This chain connects TRBV18 to TRBJ2-2; the match to TRBD2 covers 8 bases. Germline CDR1 KGHSH, CDR2 LQKENI. The CDR3 has 15 amino acids. V lost 5 bases to trimming and J lost 5 bases; unmatched junction nucleotides: 7. CDR3 DNA: TGTGCCAGCTCAAACCAGCGGGGGTGGACCGGGGAGCTGTTTTTT. It is translated as CASSNQRGWTGELFF. Full variable domain (rest looked up from reference TRBV18 and TRBJ2-2): NAGVMQNPRHLVRRRGQEARLRCSPMKGHSHVYWYRQLPEEGLKFMVYLQKENIIDESGMPKERFSAEFPKEGPSILRIQQVVRGDSAAYFCASSNQRGWTGELFFGEGSRLTVL.

The CDR3 DNA follows: TGCGCCAGCAGCATAAGGGGACTAGCGGGATACTCCTACAATGAGCAGTTCTTC. Translating gives CASSIRGLAGYSYNEQFF. The chain joins TRBV5-1 to TRBJ2-1; 13 bases agree with TRBD2. This CDR3 comprises 18 residues. The germline V gene encodes CDR1 SGHRS and CDR2 YFSETQ. The V segment lost 4 bases and the J segment 0 bases; nucleotides outside the gene matches: 7.

The rearrangement joins TRBV9 to TRBJ2-3, with D maybe TRBD1 (5 bases). Germline V lookup: CDR1 SGDLS, CDR2 YYNGEE. V dropped 3 bases and J dropped 6 bases, with 8 bases sitting between them. This CDR3 has 12 amino acids. This CDR3 reads CASSAAGDTQYF. As DNA, the CDR3 is TGTGCCAGCAGCGCCGCAGGGGATACGCAGTATTTT. The full variable domain, its missing parts supplied by reference TRBV9 and TRBJ2-3, is DSGVTQTPKHLITATGQRVTLRCSPRSGDLSVYWYQQSLDQGLQFLIQYYNGEERAKGNILERFSAQQFPDLHSELNLSSLELGDSALYFCASSAAGDTQYFGPGTRLTVL.

The chain combines TRBV11-3 with TRBJ2-7; possibly TRBD1 for D (5 bases). Per germline, CDR1 SGHNT and CDR2 YENEEA. This CDR3 is built from 15 residues. Between the trimmed V and J ends, which lost 1 base and 1 base, there was a span of 11 bases. CDR3 DNA sequence: TGTGCCAGCAGCTTAGGCAGGGTAGGTTCCTACGAGCAGTACTTC. Translated: CASSLGRVGSYEQYF.

This clone was counted once. The CDR3 loop is CASSLRGGRGINSNYGYTF. Written as DNA, the CDR3 is TGTGCCAGCAGCTTAAGAGGCGGGCGGGGGATTAACTCTAACTATGGCTACACCTTC. V and J are TRBV11-3 and TRBJ1-2; maybe TRBD1 (5 bases). The germline V gene has CDR1 SGHNT and CDR2 YENEEA. V was clipped by 2 bases and J by 0 bases, with 22 bases between them. The CDR3 has 19 amino acids.

The chain recombines TRBV28 with TRBJ2-7, with 8 positions matching TRBD2. Per germline, CDR1 MDHEN and CDR2 SYDVKM. The CDR3 runs to 14 residues. Unmatched junction bases numbered 9, after V lost 7 bases and J lost 4 bases. CDR3 loop: CASIGRREDYEQYF. CDR3 nucleotides: TGTGCCAGCATCGGGCGGCGGGAGGATTACGAGCAGTACTTC.

This clone is a singleton in its sample. The chain is built from TRBV21-1 and TRBJ2-3; the table's TRBD2 call for D was not verified on the DNA. TRBV21-1 represents a pseudogene. CDR3 length equals 18 residues. DNA of the CDR3: TGTGCCAGCAGCAAAGCCCTGGATAGCGGGGCTAGCACAGATACGCAGTATTTT. Its protein product is CASSKALDSGASTDTQYF.

J is TRBJ1-5 and V is TRBV27, with 10 bases that match TRBD1. This CDR3 has 13 residues. Germline V lookup: CDR1 MNHEY, CDR2 SMNVEV (reference sequence). V trimming: 6 bases; J trimming: 8 bases; junction bases outside the gene matches: 4. The CDR3 reads CASSRDRGKPQHF. In nucleotides, the CDR3 is TGTGCCAGCAGCCGGGACAGGGGTAAGCCCCAGCATTTT.

V usage is TRBV14 and J usage is TRBJ1-1, with TRBD1 matching over 8 bases. From germline, CDR1 is SGHDN and CDR2 FVKESK. The trim removed 4 bases at V and 3 bases at J, leaving 7 bases unmatched. The CDR3 loop spans 15 amino acids. CDR3 DNA: TGTGCCAGCAGCCTCAGGACAGGGTCGTACACTGAAGCTTTCTTT. It codes for CASSLRTGSYTEAFF.

The J gene is TRBJ2-1, the V gene TRBV29-1; weak D call: TRBD1 (7 bases). The CDR3 length is 9 residues. Germline V gives CDR1 SQVTM, CDR2 ANQGSEA. The ends were cut back, 8 bases at V and 14 bases at J, with 13 bases in the middle. CDR3 DNA: TGCAGCCACGACAGGGAGGAGTTCTTC. Translating gives CSHDREEFF.

V is TRBV6-2 or TRBV6-3 and J is TRBJ1-1; possibly TRBD1 for D (5 bases). V was cut by 1 base and J by 1 base, with 7 bases left in between. In germline, CDR1 is MNHEY, CDR2 SVGEGT. This CDR3 has 14 amino acids. CDR3 amino acids: CASSYYGGNTEAFF. The CDR3 DNA follows: TGTGCCAGCAGTTACTACGGGGGGAACACTGAAGCTTTCTTT.

This chain connects TRBV4-2 to TRBJ2-7; a weak D match, TRBD2 (7 bases). The CDR3 has 14 amino acids. Germline assignment: CDR1 LGHNA and CDR2 YNFKEQ. Between the trimmed V and J ends, which lost 0 bases and 4 bases, there was a span of 10 bases. CDR3 DNA sequence: TGTGCCAGCAGCCAAGATAGGGGGGGGTACGAGCAGTACTTC. Translated: CASSQDRGGYEQYF.

V is TRBV5-1 and J is TRBJ2-2, with D possibly being TRBD1 (5 bases). V was cut by 0 bases and J by 3 bases, with 12 bases left in between. The CDR3 is made up of 16 amino acids. CDR1 and CDR2 (germline): SGHRS, YFSETQ. This CDR3 is CASSLVGQGHTGELFF. The CDR3 region has the DNA TGCGCCAGCAGCTTGGTCGGGCAGGGCCACACCGGGGAGCTGTTTTTT.

The CDR3 here is CASSQTGESVNEQFF. CDR3 nucleotides: TGTGCCAGCAGCCAGACAGGGGAATCGGTCAATGAGCAGTTCTTC. The rearrangement links TRBV6-4 to TRBJ2-1; 8 bases align to TRBD1. The CDR3 consists of 15 residues. Trimming at V came to 6 bases and at J to 6 bases, leaving 10 bases not matched to a gene. Germline CDR1 and CDR2: MRHNA and SNTAGT.

The chain carries TRBV29-1 and TRBJ2-2, with 8 bases that match TRBD2. V shed 7 bases, J shed 5 bases, and the junction held 6 bases outside the gene matches. This CDR3 is built from 13 residues. Germline V CDR1 and CDR2: SQVTM, ANQGSEA. The CDR3: CSAHPGGTGELFF. In DNA, the CDR3 is TGCAGCGCCCACCCGGGGGGGACCGGGGAGCTGTTTTTT.

This chain connects TRBV5-1 to TRBJ2-1, with a possible D match to TRBD2 (5 bases). Trimming stripped 0 bases from V and 6 bases from J, with 16 bases between. CDR1 is SGHRS, CDR2 YFSETQ, per germline. The CDR3 has 16 residues. The CDR3 region has the DNA TGCGCCAGCAGCTTGGCCCCCAGCGGCAAGGCCAATGAGCAGTTCTTC. This codes for CASSLAPSGKANEQFF. Complete variable domain (other parts from reference TRBV5-1 and TRBJ2-1): KAGVTQTPRYLIKTRGQQVTLSCSPISGHRSVSWYQQTPGQGLQFLFEYFSETQRNKGNFPGRFSGRQFSNSRSEMNVSTLELGDSALYLCASSLAPSGKANEQFFGPGTRLTVL.

This clone was counted between two and nine times. This chain links TRBV28 with TRBJ1-2, with D possibly being TRBD1 (6 bases). The CDR3 has 17 amino acids. Between the trimmed V and J ends, which lost 6 bases and 2 bases, there was a span of 22 bases. Germline V CDR1 and CDR2: MDHEN, SYDVKM. CDR3 DNA sequence: TGTGCCAGCAGCCGACTCAACGTCCGGGACATGAACTATGGCTACACCTTC. It specifies CASSRLNVRDMNYGYTF.

V and J are TRBV6-5 and TRBJ1-5; D perhaps matches TRBD1 (5 bases). The CDR3 is 13 amino acids. Germline CDR1 MNHEY, CDR2 SVGAGI. The germline V and J ends were trimmed by 5 bases and 4 bases, with 9 bases remaining between them. The CDR3 coding sequence is TGTGCCAGCAGTCTACAGGTAAATCAGCCCCAGCATTTT. Protein sequence: CASSLQVNQPQHF.

V and J are TRBV7-3 and TRBJ2-7; weak D call: TRBD1 (5 bases). CDR3 size: 14 residues. The V and J ends lost 1 base and 3 bases respectively, with 10 bases between them. Germline-derived CDR1 and CDR2 are SGHTA and FQGTGA. CDR3 residues: CASSLKGMYYEQYF. Written as DNA, the CDR3 is TGTGCCAGCAGCTTAAAGGGGATGTACTACGAGCAGTACTTC.

The CDR3 region is CASSPQGHTEAFF. For the CDR3, the DNA is TGTGCCAGCAGCCCACAGGGGCACACTGAAGCTTTCTTT. The chain combines TRBV7-9 with TRBJ1-1, with 7 bases lining up with TRBD1. Trimming removed 5 bases from V and 3 bases from J; junction bases left unmatched: 3. Germline loops: CDR1 SEHNR, CDR2 FQNEAQ (reference sequence). This CDR3 is 13 amino acids long.

The genes are TRBV9 and TRBJ2-2; D remains ambiguous. CDR1 and CDR2 (germline): SGDLS, YYNGEE. The CDR3 is 15 amino acids. The V and J ends lost 5 bases and 8 bases respectively, with 19 bases between them. CDR3 region: CASSGRLGLAGELFF. The DNA for the CDR3 is TGTGCCAGCAGTGGTCGTCTTGGGCTCGCGGGGGAGCTGTTTTTT.

V is TRBV5-1 and J is TRBJ1-3, with TRBD1 as a possible D gene (5 bases). Germline loops: CDR1 SGHRS, CDR2 YFSETQ. V was cut by 4 bases and J by 0 bases, with 11 bases left in between. The CDR3 contains 15 residues. In DNA form, the CDR3 reads TGCGCCAGCAGCCAAGACAGACCCTCTGGAAACACCATATATTTT. It encodes CASSQDRPSGNTIYF.

The table lists this clone with a count of one. The chain is built from TRBV7-3 and TRBJ2-3, with a possible D match to TRBD1 (5 bases). V shed 1 base and J shed 3 bases, with 11 bases lying between them. Germline lookup yields CDR1 SGHTA and CDR2 FQGTGA. The length of the CDR3 is 15 residues. This chain's CDR3 is CASSLSGRQTDTQYF. The CDR3 bases are TGTGCCAGCAGCTTAAGTGGTCGACAGACAGATACGCAGTATTTT.

The CDR3 here is CASIEAGGTQYF. The CDR3 DNA reads TGTGCCAGCATAGAAGCGGGGGGGACCCAGTACTTC. The chain employs TRBV7-9 and TRBJ2-5; 9 nucleotides agree with TRBD2. The CDR3 spans 12 residues. V trimming: 7 bases; J trimming: 7 bases; junction bases outside the gene matches: 4. Germline V lookup: CDR1 SEHNR, CDR2 FQNEAQ (reference sequence).

J is TRBJ1-2 and V is TRBV18; 9 bases are shared with TRBD1. This CDR3 has 14 residues. Trimming removed 3 bases from V and 5 bases from J; junction bases left unmatched: 4. Germline V gives CDR1 KGHSH, CDR2 LQKENI. The CDR3 region is CASSPSGTGYGYTF. CDR3 nucleotide sequence: TGTGCCAGCTCACCGTCCGGGACAGGGTATGGCTACACCTTC.

CDR3 DNA sequence: TGTGCCAGTGGCGGGGGGGCCTACGAGCAGTACTTC. This encodes CASGGGAYEQYF. The rearrangement joins TRBV19 to TRBJ2-7; the match to TRBD2 covers 9 bases. The J segment lost 2 bases and the V segment lost 8 bases, leaving 1 base of the junction unmatched. CDR3 length: 12 residues. CDR1 is LNHDA and CDR2 is SQIVND in the germline V gene (reference sequence).

In its sample, this clone was seen once. V usage is TRBV6-2 or TRBV6-3 and J usage is TRBJ2-1; D not resolved. The CDR3 has 18 residues. Germline CDR1 reads MNHEY; CDR2 reads SVGEGT. V lost 0 bases, J lost 0 bases, and 15 bases lay in between. The CDR3: CASSYSSQRILSYNEQFF. CDR3 nucleotide sequence: TGTGCCAGCAGTTACTCGAGTCAGAGGATACTCTCCTACAATGAGCAGTTCTTC.

The genes are TRBV28 and TRBJ2-2; possibly TRBD1 for D (5 bases). Germline loops: CDR1 MDHEN, CDR2 SYDVKM. The CDR3 consists of 18 residues. The V end lost 3 bases, the J end lost 5 bases, and 22 bases lay between the germline ends. For the CDR3, the DNA is TGTGCCAGCAGTTTTCTTTCCGCCCTGCAGGGTATAACCGGGGAGCTGTTTTTT. It is translated as CASSFLSALQGITGELFF.

The sample holds one count of this clone. The junction shows a germline mismatch at one end, possibly a read error. The V and J genes are TRBV6-6 and TRBJ2-7; maybe TRBD1 (6 bases). The CDR3 contains 11 residues. Germline V gene sequence: CDR1 MNHNY, CDR2 SVGAGI (reference sequence). The CDR3 region is CASSYLDSLLF. Here the CDR3 DNA reads TGTGCCAGCAGTTACTTGGACAGCCTACTATTC.

The chain links TRBV23-1 to TRBJ2-7, with D possibly being TRBD2 (6 bases). TRBV23-1 is assigned to the ORF class and has an uncertain function. This CDR3 has 16 residues. V dropped 2 bases and J dropped 0 bases, with 14 bases sitting between them. In nucleotides, the CDR3 is TGCGCCAGCAGTCAACCTCCGGGACTGAGCTCCTACGAGCAGTACTTC. Residues: CASSQPPGLSSYEQYF.